What follows are 2 T cell receptor beta chains derived from one specimen sequenced in a study of cytomegalovirus exposure and HLA in healthy donors. This PCR relied on a set of 60 Vbeta primers and 13 Jbeta primers. Measured with immunoSEQ multiplex PCR; TCRdb has only the in-frame clones, and not every one. The table includes some 120,000 clones, about 80% detected once. The sample consisted of PBMCs. The receptors were sampled from a young man in good health and CMV-seronegative.

The rearrangement links TRBV29-1 to TRBJ2-1, with a possible D match to TRBD2 (6 bases). CDR3 length: 11 residues. V lost 2 bases, J lost 8 bases, and 7 bases lay in between. Germline CDR1 SQVTM, CDR2 ANQGSEA. CDR3 in DNA: TGCAGCGTTGAATGGGGGGATGAGCAGTTCTTC. Its translation is CSVEWGDEQFF.

This chain joins TRBV27 and TRBJ2-7; 8 nucleotides match TRBD1. Per germline, CDR1 MNHEY and CDR2 SMNVEV (reference sequence). The V and J ends lost 8 bases and 0 bases, in that order; junction bases with no gene match: 3. The CDR3 sequence is 13 residues long. CDR3 in amino acids: CASRQGASYEQYF. The CDR3 nucleotides are TGTGCCAGCCGGCAGGGGGCCTCCTACGAGCAGTACTTC.